A selection of T cell receptor beta chains follows, all from one sample in a study of blood T cell repertoires in COVID-19. The data were produced by immunoSEQ multiplex PCR, yet TCRdb's version contains in-frame clones alone and is incomplete. The repertoire holds under 200,000 clones, with approximately 81% as singletons. Sequencing used peripheral blood. The receptors stem from a woman of 80 years or more with acute or convalescent COVID-19. Both conserved end residues are part of each CDR3. The D gene is left open where the match is weak. Some rows mark clone size as missing; the rest say once, few, many or name a class of expanded clone.

D gene: .; CDR3 length: 12; J gene: TRBJ1-1; clone size: .; V gene: TRBV7-2; CDR3 protein: CASSLGAGEAFF; CDR3 DNA: TGTGCCAGCAGCTTAGGTGCCGGTGAAGCTTTCTTT
D gene: .; CDR3 length: 14; J gene: TRBJ2-7; clone size: once; V gene: TRBV10-3; CDR3 protein: CAISVGQGGDEQYF; CDR3 DNA: TGTGCCATCAGTGTCGGGCAGGGTGGAGACGAGCAGTACTTC
D gene: .; CDR3 length: 16; J gene: TRBJ2-1; clone size: .; V gene: TRBV9; CDR3 protein: CASSPQLTGVGSEQFF; CDR3 DNA: TGTGCCAGCAGCCCCCAACTCACGGGAGTAGGTTCTGAGCAGTTCTTC
D gene: TRBD1; CDR3 length: 16; J gene: TRBJ2-7; clone size: .; V gene: TRBV28; CDR3 protein: CASSSPGQGLTYEQYF; CDR3 DNA: TGTGCCAGCAGTTCTCCGGGACAGGGTTTAACCTACGAGCAGTACTTC
D gene: .; CDR3 length: 15; J gene: TRBJ1-2; clone size: .; V gene: TRBV20-1; CDR3 protein: CSASSGRTATYGYTF; CDR3 DNA: TGCAGTGCCAGTTCGGGGCGGACAGCCACTTATGGCTACACCTTC
D gene: .; CDR3 length: 15; J gene: TRBJ1-4; clone size: .; V gene: TRBV7-2; CDR3 protein: CASSLGRGGIGKLFF; CDR3 DNA: TGTGCCAGCAGCTTAGGAAGGGGAGGTATCGGAAAACTGTTTTTT
D gene: .; CDR3 length: 13; J gene: TRBJ2-4; clone size: .; V gene: TRBV6-5; CDR3 protein: CASLAGTRNIQYF; CDR3 DNA: TGTGCCAGCTTGGCGGGCACCCGAAACATTCAGTACTTC
D gene: .; CDR3 length: 15; J gene: TRBJ2-3; clone size: once; V gene: TRBV7-3; CDR3 protein: CASSYRPSGKDTQYF; CDR3 DNA: TGTGCCAGCAGCTACCGACCGTCCGGGAAGGATACGCAGTATTTT
D gene: .; CDR3 length: 16; J gene: TRBJ2-3; clone size: .; V gene: TRBV6-6; CDR3 protein: CASTLPLGGSTDTQYF; CDR3 DNA: TGTGCCAGCACTCTACCCCTCGGGGGAAGCACAGATACGCAGTATTTT
D gene: .; CDR3 length: 14; J gene: TRBJ1-1; clone size: .; V gene: TRBV5-6; CDR3 protein: CASKIRGPNTEAFF; CDR3 DNA: TGTGCCAGCAAGATCAGAGGGCCGAACACTGAAGCTTTCTTT
D gene: TRBD2; CDR3 length: 16; J gene: TRBJ2-1; clone size: .; V gene: TRBV5-1; CDR3 protein: CASSSPGTSGRNEQFF; CDR3 DNA: TGCGCCAGCAGCTCTCCCGGGACTAGCGGGAGAAATGAGCAGTTCTTC
D gene: .; CDR3 length: 12; J gene: TRBJ2-7; clone size: .; V gene: TRBV28; CDR3 protein: CASSSQSYEQYF; CDR3 DNA: TGTGCCAGCAGTTCCCAGTCCTACGAGCAGTACTTC
D gene: TRBD2; CDR3 length: 15; J gene: TRBJ2-3; clone size: once; V gene: TRBV10-3; CDR3 protein: CAIGRASGSISTQYF; CDR3 DNA: TGTGCCATCGGTAGGGCTAGCGGGAGTATAAGTACGCAGTATTTT
D gene: TRBD1; CDR3 length: 13; J gene: TRBJ2-5; clone size: .; V gene: TRBV19; CDR3 protein: CATGTGGGETQYF; CDR3 DNA: TGTGCCACCGGTACAGGGGGCGGAGAGACCCAGTACTTC
D gene: TRBD2; CDR3 length: 14; J gene: TRBJ2-2; clone size: .; V gene: TRBV25-1; CDR3 protein: CASSRGGYTGELFF; CDR3 DNA: TGTGCCAGCAGTCGGGGGGGTTACACCGGGGAGCTGTTTTTT
D gene: .; CDR3 length: 12; J gene: TRBJ2-7; clone size: .; V gene: TRBV7-2; CDR3 protein: CASSYTSYEQYF; CDR3 DNA: TGTGCCAGCAGTTACACCTCCTACGAGCAGTACTTC
D gene: TRBD1; CDR3 length: 17; J gene: TRBJ1-3; clone size: .; V gene: TRBV5-1; CDR3 protein: CASSGRTGASSGNTIYF; CDR3 DNA: TGCGCCAGCAGCGGACGGACAGGGGCGAGCTCTGGAAACACCATATATTTT
D gene: TRBD1; CDR3 length: 15; J gene: TRBJ1-2; clone size: .; V gene: TRBV19; CDR3 protein: CASSMGTGDRYGYTF; CDR3 DNA: TGTGCCAGTAGTATGGGGACAGGGGATCGGTATGGCTACACCTTC
D gene: .; CDR3 length: 15; J gene: TRBJ1-2; clone size: .; V gene: TRBV19; CDR3 protein: CASSTREAVGYGYTF; CDR3 DNA: TGTGCCAGTAGTACCCGAGAGGCTGTTGGCTATGGCTACACCTTC
D gene: .; CDR3 length: 16; J gene: TRBJ1-6; clone size: .; V gene: TRBV6-5; CDR3 protein: CVSSSYLFREDSPLHF; CDR3 DNA: TGTGTCAGCAGTTCCTACCTCTTCCGGGAGGACTCACCCCTCCACTTT
D gene: .; CDR3 length: 14; J gene: TRBJ2-7; clone size: .; V gene: TRBV6-5; CDR3 protein: CASSYRFLAFEQYF; CDR3 DNA: TGTGCCAGCAGTTACCGATTCCTAGCGTTCGAGCAGTACTTC
D gene: .; CDR3 length: 14; J gene: TRBJ1-1; clone size: .; V gene: TRBV4-3; CDR3 protein: CASSQDTGNTEAFF; CDR3 DNA: TGCGCCAGCAGCCAAGATACAGGGAACACTGAAGCTTTCTTT